This T cell receptor beta chain was sequenced during a study of blood T cell repertoires in COVID-19. Study information: Spain, Italy and the United States supplied samples that represented acute and convalescent COVID-19. Sources were T cells, B-cell-depleted T cells, or PBMCs; the material itself was cDNA or gDNA.

Original analysis: Researchers report that nucleated cell counts were estimated from reference gene primer amplification. Assay used: immunoSEQ multiplex PCR; TCRdb lists only in-frame clones, some missing. V and J calls and clone size come straight from that table; D and trimming were deduced from the DNA. The table lists 200,000 to 250,000 clones, roughly 81% of them singletons. V lost 7 bases to trimming and J lost 4 bases, with 7 bases between them. Germline V CDR1 and CDR2: SGHTA, FQGNSA. This CDR3 comprises 11 residues. The chain carries TRBV7-2 and TRBJ1-2, with D uncertain. Sequencing was done on a sample of peripheral blood. This TCR derives from a man aged 50-60 years with acute or convalescent COVID-19. The DNA for the CDR3 is TGTGCCAGCACCTTTATCTATGGCTACACCTTC. Amino acid sequence: CASTFIYGYTF.